The 19 T cell receptor beta chains in this list originate from one sample, sequenced in a study of cytomegalovirus exposure and HLA in healthy donors. Vbeta (60) and Jbeta (13) primers were used in the PCR. Only in-frame clones appear in the TCRdb table, and some are missing; sequencing was by immunoSEQ multiplex PCR. The sample shows 110,000 to 150,000 clones, roughly 75% of them seen only once. Sequencing was carried out using PBMCs. These TCRs come from a female donor in good health and CMV-seronegative.

This clone has a handful of counts. J is TRBJ2-1 and V is TRBV6-1, with 8 bases identical to TRBD2. The V gene end was trimmed by 6 bases and the J gene end by 2 bases; junction bases not matched to a gene: 6. The CDR3 has 15 residues. Per germline, CDR1 MNHNS and CDR2 SASEGT. The CDR3 DNA reads TGTGCCAGCAGAAGAGCGGGAGTGACCTACAATGAGCAGTTCTTC. Amino acids: CASRRAGVTYNEQFF.

This clone was seen a handful of times. This chain connects TRBV7-2 to TRBJ2-7, with D unclear. Germline CDR1 is SGHTA and CDR2 is FQGNSA. The CDR3 has 12 residues. V was pared by 5 bases and J by 7 bases, with 12 bases between. The CDR3 DNA reads TGTGCCAGCAGCCCCCCCTTCGGGGAGCAGTACTTC. Its protein is CASSPPFGEQYF.

The rearrangement joins TRBV4-1 to TRBJ1-1, with D perhaps TRBD1 (5 bases). Trimming took off 5 bases at V and 4 bases at J, with 8 bases between the two ends. The CDR3 covers 12 residues. Germline V gene sequence: CDR1 MGHRA, CDR2 YSYEKL. CDR3 sequence: CASSDRGTEAFF. The CDR3 nucleotides are TGCGCCAGCAGCGACAGAGGCACTGAAGCTTTCTTT.

The chain couples TRBV7-6 to TRBJ1-3; the D gene is possibly TRBD1 (6 bases). This CDR3 comprises 18 residues. V lost 1 base and J lost 0, with 16 bases in between. The germline CDR1 and CDR2 sequences are SGHVS and FNYEAQ. The CDR3 loop is CASSLVGGGQSSGNTIYF. The CDR3 bases are TGTGCCAGCAGCTTAGTAGGAGGCGGACAGTCCTCTGGAAACACCATATATTTT.

The J gene is TRBJ2-1, the V gene TRBV28; no definite D call. Germline CDR1 reads MDHEN; CDR2 reads SYDVKM. This CDR3 is 10 amino acids long. The V end was cut by 6 bases, the J end by 8 bases, with 5 bases between. The DNA of the CDR3 is TGTGCCAGCAGCTCGTATGAGCAGTTCTTC. Translated: CASSSYEQFF.

The V gene is TRBV27, the J gene TRBJ2-6; 7 nucleotides line up with TRBD1. The CDR3 is 17 residues long. From germline, CDR1 is MNHEY and CDR2 SMNVEV (reference sequence). V dropped 5 bases and J dropped 3; count of bases not matched to a gene: 10. For the CDR3, the DNA is TGTGCCAGCAGTCCCCGGAAAGGGGGCTTTGGGGCCAACGTCCTGACTTTC. Translating gives CASSPRKGGFGANVLTF.

Only a few counts were recorded for this clone. This chain connects TRBV5-4 to TRBJ2-7, with 7 bases lining up with TRBD2. J gave up 4 bases and V 4 bases, and 11 bases lay outside the gene matches. The V gene's germline CDR1 is SGHNT and CDR2 YYREEE (reference sequence). The CDR3 length is 15 residues. The CDR3 region has the DNA TGTGCCAGCAGCCTCCAGGGAGGGAGGAATTACGAGCAGTACTTC. It is translated as CASSLQGGRNYEQYF.

The chain employs TRBV9 and TRBJ2-1, with TRBD2 matching 9 bases. V trimming: 0 bases; J trimming: 7 bases; junction bases outside the gene matches: 8. This CDR3 has 16 amino acids. Germline loops: CDR1 SGDLS, CDR2 YYNGEE. The CDR3 bases are TGTGCCAGCAGCGTAGAGGGCGGGAGGGCCGGAAATGAGCAGTTCTTC. Translating it yields CASSVEGGRAGNEQFF.

V usage is TRBV30 and J usage is TRBJ1-2; TRBD1 is a possible D gene (5 bases). V lost 0 bases and J lost 6, with 14 bases in between. Germline CDR1 reads GTSNPN; CDR2 reads SVGIG (reference sequence). The CDR3 is made up of 14 amino acids. CDR3 nucleotide sequence: TGTGCCTGGAGTGTACAGGCATACATTGATGGCTACACCTTC. Protein: CAWSVQAYIDGYTF.

In this sample, this clone turned up once. The chain joins TRBV5-1 to TRBJ1-1, with D possibly TRBD1 on 5 matching bases. V dropped 0 bases and J dropped 2 bases, with 11 bases sitting between them. The germline V gene has CDR1 SGHRS and CDR2 YFSETQ. The CDR3 totals 15 residues. CDR3 sequence reads: CASSLAGGANTEAFF. CDR3 coding DNA: TGCGCCAGCAGCTTGGCCGGAGGGGCTAACACTGAAGCTTTCTTT.

This chain links TRBV29-1 with TRBJ2-1, with D possibly matching TRBD2 (5 bases). The germline gives CDR1 SQVTM, CDR2 ANQGSEA. The CDR3 is 11 residues long. The V gene lost 8 bases and the J gene lost 8 bases, with 13 bases spanning the gap. The CDR3 sequence: CSTFGVDEQFF. CDR3 nucleotide sequence: TGCAGCACCTTCGGGGTTGATGAGCAGTTCTTC.

This chain connects TRBV6-1 to TRBJ2-5; 12 nucleotides align to TRBD1. Trimming at V came to 8 bases and at J to 5 bases, leaving 6 bases not matched to a gene. The germline gives CDR1 MNHNS, CDR2 SASEGT. This CDR3 region has 14 residues. The CDR3 nucleotides are TGTGCCAGCGGCATGGGACAGGGGGCCGAGACCCAGTACTTC. It translates to CASGMGQGAETQYF.

The chain couples TRBV27 to TRBJ2-7; D unresolved. CDR1 is MNHEY and CDR2 is SMNVEV in the germline V gene (reference sequence). The CDR3 loop spans 12 amino acids. V was clipped by 3 bases and J by 4 bases, with 7 bases between them. CDR3 bases: TGTGCCAGCAGTTTCACCGGGTACGAGCAGTACTTC. Residues: CASSFTGYEQYF.

The V call is TRBV30, the J call TRBJ2-6; D not certain. The CDR3 totals 15 residues. CDR1 and CDR2 (germline): GTSNPN, SVGIG (reference sequence). V was trimmed by 4 bases and J by 0 bases, leaving 10 bases between them. The chain's CDR3 is CAWTGENSGANVLTF. CDR3 bases: TGTGCCTGGACAGGCGAAAACTCTGGGGCCAACGTCCTGACTTTC.

V and J are TRBV28 and TRBJ1-2, with a weak D call TRBD1 (5 bases). The CDR3 runs to 11 residues. V lost 4 bases, J lost 5 bases, and 5 bases lay in between. CDR1 and CDR2 (germline): MDHEN, SYDVKM. This CDR3 is CASSSGYGYTF. CDR3 nucleotides: TGTGCCAGCAGTTCAGGGTATGGCTACACCTTC.

The chain uses TRBV9 and TRBJ2-2; perhaps TRBD2 as D (6 bases). Germline assignment: CDR1 SGDLS and CDR2 YYNGEE. The CDR3 spans 16 residues. V was clipped by 4 bases and J by 3 bases, with 16 bases between them. CDR3 region: CASSSRLDRDTGELFF. The CDR3, as DNA: TGTGCCAGCAGCTCCCGACTAGATAGAGACACCGGGGAGCTGTTTTTT.

The chain couples TRBV30 to TRBJ2-6, with D perhaps TRBD2 (6 bases). Germline V gene data show CDR1 as GTSNPN and CDR2 as SVGIG (reference sequence). This CDR3 has 13 amino acids. V lost 4 bases, J lost 4 bases, and 8 bases lay in between. The chain's CDR3 is CAWMAGGANVLTF. CDR3 coding DNA: TGTGCCTGGATGGCGGGGGGGGCCAACGTCCTGACTTTC.

A note on this clone: Within the sample, other DNA sequences also encode this same CDR3. The chain recombines TRBV5-1 with TRBJ2-7; D remains ambiguous. The V gene's germline CDR1 is SGHRS and CDR2 YFSETQ. Trimming removed 0 bases at V and 1 base at J, with 5 bases between. The CDR3 runs to 13 residues. The CDR3 here is CASSLGRSYEQYF. The CDR3 DNA sequence: TGCGCCAGCAGCTTGGGCAGGTCCTACGAGCAGTACTTC.

This clone was recorded only once. The genes are TRBV30 and TRBJ1-5, with 7 bases aligning to TRBD1. Per the germline V gene, CDR1 is GTSNPN and CDR2 is SVGIG (reference sequence). The CDR3 runs to 13 residues. J lost 9 bases, V lost 3 bases, and 8 bases had no gene match. CDR3 nucleotide sequence: TGTGCCTGGAGAGACAGGGACACGAGGCCCCAGCATTTT. It codes for CAWRDRDTRPQHF.